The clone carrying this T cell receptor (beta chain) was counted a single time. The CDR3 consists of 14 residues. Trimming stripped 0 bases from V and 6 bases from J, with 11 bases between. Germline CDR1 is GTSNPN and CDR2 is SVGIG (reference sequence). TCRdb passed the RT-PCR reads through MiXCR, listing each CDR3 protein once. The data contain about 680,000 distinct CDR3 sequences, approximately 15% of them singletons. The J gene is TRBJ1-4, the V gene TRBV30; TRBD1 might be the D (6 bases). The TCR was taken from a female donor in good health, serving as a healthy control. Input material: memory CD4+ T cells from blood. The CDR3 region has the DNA TGTGCCTGGAGTGTAGGGGGGGCGGATGAAAAACTGTTTTTT. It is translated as CAWSVGGADEKLFF.